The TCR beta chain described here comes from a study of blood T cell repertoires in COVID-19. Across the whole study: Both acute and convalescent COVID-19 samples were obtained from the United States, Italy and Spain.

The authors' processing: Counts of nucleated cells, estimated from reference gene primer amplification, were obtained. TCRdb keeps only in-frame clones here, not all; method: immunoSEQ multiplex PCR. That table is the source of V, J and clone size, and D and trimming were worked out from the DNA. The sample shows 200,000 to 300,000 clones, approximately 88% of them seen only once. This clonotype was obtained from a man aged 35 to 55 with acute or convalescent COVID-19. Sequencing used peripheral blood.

CDR3 in amino acids: CASSPREGSSSGGYTF. CDR3 coding DNA: TGTGCCAGCAGCCCAAGGGAGGGGTCCTCCTCGGGCGGCTACACCTTC. The chain carries TRBV7-9 and TRBJ1-2, with TRBD1 as a possible D gene (5 bases). CDR1 SEHNR and CDR2 FQNEAQ come from the germline V gene (reference sequence). The germline V and J ends were trimmed by 5 bases and 8 bases, with 24 bases remaining between them. There are 16 residues in the CDR3.